This T cell receptor (beta chain) was captured by sequencing in a study of OX40 agonist ivuxolimab in advanced cancers. At the level of the whole study: Ivuxolimab, which targeted the costimulatory receptor OX40 (CD134), was an agonistic, fully human IgG2 monoclonal antibody. Prior anti-PD-1, anti-PD-L1 or anti-CTLA-4 therapy was permitted, and approximately 41% of dose-escalation patients had received checkpoint inhibitors. Intravenous ivuxolimab was administered to patients every 2 weeks at six dose levels: 0.01, 0.1, 0.3, 1.5, 3 and 10 mg/kg. Of the approximately 50 patients in dose escalation, 19 had hepatocellular carcinoma, some 15 had melanoma, 9 had renal cell carcinoma and 9 had head and neck cancer. The paper describes the monotherapy dose-escalation part (N = 52 patients) of the phase I trial of ivuxolimab. The point of sequencing TCRbeta in the periphery was to test whether ivuxolimab changed TCR sequence diversity and drove clonal T-cell expansion. Partial responses were achieved by three dose-escalation patients, of whom one had hepatocellular carcinoma and two had cutaneous melanoma. In the dose-escalation cohort, more than 75% of patients were male, and the mean age was roughly 60 years, with a range of roughly 20 to 80.

CDR1 and CDR2, looked up from the germline V gene (reference sequence), are PRHDT and FYEKMQ. Compared with germline, V lacks 6 bases and J lacks 6 bases; bases without a gene match: 8. From cysteine to phenylalanine, the CDR3 is 14 amino acids long. Only the CDR3 portion is preserved as DNA: 42 bases, with reading frame beginning at the first base. This clone showed up just once. The clone's antigen remains unknown. The sample holds no much larger clone one base away, and base qualities are not on file. For sequencing of the TCRbeta CDR3 region, genomic DNA was extracted from the sorted cells. The immunoSEQ Assay was used for sequencing of TCRbeta CDR3 regions. In its TCRdb copy, this immuneACCESS table keeps in-frame sequences only and misses some clones. Where compared with another copy, unresolved V genes explain less than half of these, and the others have no known cause. This sample holds over 40,000 clones; around 85% were observed only once. In total, the top ten clones hold 2.5% to 3% of the sample.

Here is what the overall study found, with its caveats: Partial responders in the 0.1-3.0 mg/kg groups had among the lowest normalized peripheral clonal expansion, especially among CD8+ T cells. After ivuxolimab, expanded clones were on average more numerous among CD8+ T cells than among CD4+ T cells. Low levels of normalized T-cell clonal expansion were also shown by some nonresponding patients. Clonal expansion of both CD4+ and CD8+ blood T cells was observed from baseline to week 6 at doses 0.1 to 3.0 mg/kg. Antigen specificity was not determined for the clonally expanded peripheral T cells.

The trial excluded patients who had a history of autoimmune disease or were on systemic immunosuppression. In every dose cohort, peripheral blood was drawn for TCR sequencing at baseline, cycle 4 day 1, and cycle 7 day 1. The samples were drawn from a first-in-human, open-label, multicenter phase I dose-escalation trial of ivuxolimab. Adults with locally advanced or metastatic head and neck squamous cell, hepatocellular, melanoma or renal cell carcinoma were enrolled in the trial. Before TCR sequencing, CD4+ T cells and CD8+ T cells were sorted from peripheral blood as separate populations. The source of this sequence is an adult with an advanced solid tumor such as melanoma, head and neck, liver or kidney cancer. This specimen consisted of CD4+ or CD8+ T cells sorted from blood, obtained in a trial of the OX40 agonist ivuxolimab. Recombination connected TRBV13 to TRBJ2-1, with 7 central nucleotides matching TRBD2. The CDR3 sequence is CASSLSAGSNEQFF. The base sequence is TGTGCCAGCAGTCTATCAGCGGGAAGCAATGAGCAGTTCTTC.